The 29 T cell receptor beta chains listed next were all sequenced from one sample in a study of T cell repertoires in cytomegalovirus infection. Each CDR3 protein is one row after TCRdb ran MiXCR on the reads. The data hold about 250,000 distinct CDR3 sequences, with around 15% observed a single time. Sequencing was performed on CD8+ T cells from PBMCs. The source of these receptors is a human donor in good health (CMV status not recorded). Some clones in this sample may be carry-over from other donors' samples.

This clonotype was recorded at least ten times. The chain couples TRBV7-2 to TRBJ2-5, with 10 bases fitting TRBD2. Germline V gene lookup returns CDR1 SGHTA and CDR2 FQGNSA. V was pared by 5 bases and J by 1 base, with 4 bases of the junction left unmatched. The CDR3 is made up of 15 amino acids. The CDR3 spells CASSKSGGVQETQYF. CDR3 coding DNA: TGTGCCAGCAGCAAGAGCGGGGGGGTCCAAGAGACCCAGTACTTC. The full variable domain, in which reference TRBV7-2 and TRBJ2-5 provide the parts outside the CDR3, is GAGVSQSPSNKVTEKGKDVELRCDPISGHTALYWYRQSLGQGLEFLIYFQGNSAPDKSGLPSDRFSAERTGGSVSTLTIQRTQQEDSAVYLCASSKSGGVQETQYFGPGTRLLVL.

The genes are TRBV6-1 and TRBJ1-2, with D possibly matching TRBD1 (6 bases). Trimming cost V 5 bases and J 7 bases, with 11 bases left between them. The CDR3 runs to 12 residues. CDR1 MNHNS and CDR2 SASEGT come from the germline V gene. The CDR3 nucleotides read TGTGCCAGCAGTCCCGGACAGTTTGGCTACACCTTC. Translated, it gives CASSPGQFGYTF.

This clonotype was observed at least ten times. This chain links TRBV7-2 with TRBJ1-1; possible D gene TRBD1, 5 bases. Germline-derived CDR1 and CDR2 are SGHTA and FQGNSA. The CDR3 loop spans 14 amino acids. V lost 2 bases, J lost 2 bases, and 9 bases lay in between. CDR3 loop: CASSLRDPNTEAFF. CDR3 nucleotide sequence: TGTGCCAGCAGCTTACGGGACCCTAACACTGAAGCTTTCTTT.

This clonotype was observed at least ten times. The gene calls are TRBV7-2 and TRBJ2-6, with D uncertain. The CDR3 contains 20 residues. V was clipped by 5 bases and J by 0 bases, with 23 bases between them. Germline V lookup: CDR1 SGHTA, CDR2 FQGNSA. The DNA for the CDR3 is TGTGCCAGCAGCCGTCCCAGAGAAACTTCTACCCTCTCTGGGGCCAACGTCCTGACTTTC. It is translated as CASSRPRETSTLSGANVLTF. Full variable domain (missing parts from reference TRBV7-2 and TRBJ2-6): GAGVSQSPSNKVTEKGKDVELRCDPISGHTALYWYRQSLGQGLEFLIYFQGNSAPDKSGLPSDRFSAERTGGSVSTLTIQRTQQEDSAVYLCASSRPRETSTLSGANVLTFGAGSRLTVL.

This clonotype came up a few times. The rearrangement joins TRBV7-9 to TRBJ1-4; D perhaps matches TRBD1 (6 bases). Germline assignment: CDR1 SEHNR and CDR2 FQNEAQ (reference sequence). The CDR3 spans 14 residues. The germline V and J ends were trimmed by 3 bases and 8 bases, with 13 bases remaining between them. The CDR3 reads CASSFTGKGEKLFF. For the CDR3, the DNA is TGTGCCAGCAGCTTTACAGGGAAAGGGGAAAAACTGTTTTTT.

This clonotype turned up a few times. This chain's CDR3 is CASSATSGGPTDTQYF. The CDR3 bases are TGTGCCAGCAGCGCGACTAGCGGGGGCCCCACAGATACGCAGTATTTT. This chain connects TRBV5-6 to TRBJ2-3; 12 nucleotides match TRBD2. The CDR3 is 16 residues long. Looked up from germline, CDR1 is SGHDT and CDR2 is YYEEEE. V shed 4 bases and J 2 bases; nucleotides not matched to a gene: 5.

This clonotype was found many times. This chain uses TRBV11-2 with TRBJ1-1; possibly TRBD1 for D (6 bases). The CDR3 covers 15 residues. In germline, CDR1 is SGHAT, CDR2 FQNNGV. V gave up 2 bases and J gave up 4 bases, with 14 bases separating them. The CDR3 reads CASSLRGGGGTEAFF. DNA of the CDR3: TGTGCCAGCAGCTTACGTGGGGGGGGCGGCACTGAAGCTTTCTTT.

This clonotype turned up a few times. The V gene is TRBV28, the J gene TRBJ2-7; the match to TRBD1 covers 8 bases. Germline CDR1 MDHEN, CDR2 SYDVKM. J was trimmed by 5 bases and V by 4 bases; bases with no gene match: 10. The CDR3 has 15 amino acids. This chain's CDR3 is CASSSRTGKFDEQYF. The CDR3 DNA sequence: TGTGCCAGCAGTTCCCGGACAGGGAAGTTCGACGAGCAGTACTTC.

The V gene is TRBV6-1, the J gene TRBJ2-1; D gene unclear. Germline CDR1 MNHNS, CDR2 SASEGT. The CDR3 runs to 15 residues. The V end was cut by 3 bases, the J end by 4 bases, with 13 bases between. CDR3 coding DNA: TGTGCCAGCAGTGAGGCTTATTATTCTTACAATGAGCAGTTCTTC. Its translation is CASSEAYYSYNEQFF.

Ten or more counts support this clonotype. V and J are TRBV6-1 and TRBJ2-3; D ambiguous. The length of the CDR3 is 12 residues. Germline CDR1 MNHNS, CDR2 SASEGT. Trimming removed 3 bases from V and 6 bases from J, with 7 bases in between. In DNA, the CDR3 is TGTGCCAGCAGTGATGGTTGGGATACGCAGTATTTT. Translation: CASSDGWDTQYF.

This clonotype was detected ten times or more. The chain combines TRBV7-9 with TRBJ1-5; 8 positions agree with TRBD1. The J segment lost 3 bases and the V segment lost 4 bases, leaving 5 bases of the junction unmatched. The CDR3 loop spans 15 amino acids. Per the germline V gene, CDR1 is SEHNR and CDR2 is FQNEAQ (reference sequence). The CDR3 DNA follows: TGTGCCAGCAGCTCGGACAGGGAAGCCAATCAGCCCCAGCATTTT. This encodes CASSSDREANQPQHF.

This clonotype was detected many times. The chain employs TRBV20-1 and TRBJ2-1, with D perhaps given as TRBD1 or TRBD2 (5 bases each). Germline loops: CDR1 DFQATT, CDR2 SNEGSKA (reference sequence). The CDR3 covers 16 residues. V lost 0 bases and J 0 bases, leaving 12 bases between the germline ends. DNA for the CDR3: TGCAGTGCTAGAGACGCGGACGGGGCCTCCTACAATGAGCAGTTCTTC. Translated, it gives CSARDADGASYNEQFF.

The genes are TRBV9 and TRBJ2-5, with D perhaps matching TRBD1 (5 bases). The CDR3 is 14 amino acids. From germline, CDR1 is SGDLS and CDR2 YYNGEE. Trimming left V 3 bases short and J 4 bases short, with 13 bases between. The CDR3 DNA is TGTGCCAGCAGCGGGGAAAGGGGCGTAGAGACCCAGTACTTC. Residues: CASSGERGVETQYF. Using reference TRBV9 and TRBJ2-5 for the parts outside the CDR3, the full variable domain is DSGVTQTPKHLITATGQRVTLRCSPRSGDLSVYWYQQSLDQGLQFLIQYYNGEERAKGNILERFSAQQFPDLHSELNLSSLELGDSALYFCASSGERGVETQYFGPGTRLLVL.

This clonotype was observed at least ten times. V gene TRBV28 combines with J gene TRBJ2-7, with 15 bases lining up with TRBD2. The CDR3 contains 20 residues. With V trimmed by 6 bases and J by 2 bases, 17 bases remained unmatched. Germline V CDR1 and CDR2: MDHEN, SYDVKM. CDR3 sequence (DNA): TGTGCCAGCAGACGCGGACTAGCGGGGGGGCCGAAAGTGAGGACCTACGAGCAGTACTTC. This translates into CASRRGLAGGPKVRTYEQYF.

This clonotype was counted at least ten times. V gene TRBV6-1 combines with J gene TRBJ1-5; no clear D gene. V lost 4 bases to trimming and J lost 8 bases, with 12 bases between them. Per the germline V gene, CDR1 is MNHNS and CDR2 is SASEGT. The CDR3 spans 13 residues. The CDR3 region is CASSAVTWEPQHF. The CDR3 nucleotides read TGTGCCAGCAGTGCCGTGACCTGGGAGCCCCAGCATTTT.

The J gene is TRBJ1-6, the V gene TRBV6-2 or TRBV6-3; 10 bases are shared with TRBD1. Germline loops: CDR1 MNHEY, CDR2 SVGEGT. This CDR3 is built from 17 residues. Losses at the gene ends were 5 bases for V and 4 bases for J; bases not matched to a gene: 8. The CDR3 loop reads CASSTGTGEVYNSPLHF. In DNA form, the CDR3 reads TGTGCCAGCAGTACCGGGACAGGGGAAGTTTATAATTCACCCCTCCACTTT.

This clonotype was counted ten times or more. The V gene is TRBV19, the J gene TRBJ2-7; a weak D match, TRBD1 (6 bases). The V gene lost 4 bases and the J gene lost 5 bases, with 18 bases spanning the gap. CDR1 is LNHDA and CDR2 is SQIVND in the germline V gene (reference sequence). There are 15 residues in the CDR3. As DNA, the CDR3 is TGTGCCAGTAGTACATTCAGGGGAAAATCGGACGAGCAGTACTTC. Translating it yields CASSTFRGKSDEQYF.

This clonotype showed up many times. This chain uses TRBV7-2 with TRBJ2-1; weak D call: TRBD2 (5 bases). V lost 5 bases to trimming and J lost 10 bases, with 15 bases between them. This CDR3 spans 13 amino acids. From germline, CDR1 is SGHTA and CDR2 FQGNSA. The CDR3 coding sequence is TGTGCCAGCAGCCGAAACGGGGTTGGGGAGCAGTTCTTC. Translating it yields CASSRNGVGEQFF.

This clonotype was seen repeatedly, ten times or more. The chain combines TRBV7-9 with TRBJ2-4, with D unresolved. V lost 5 bases and J lost 0, with 8 bases in between. The germline V gene encodes CDR1 SEHNR and CDR2 FQNEAQ (reference sequence). The CDR3 runs 14 residues. The CDR3 sequence: CASSPELAKNIQYF. The CDR3 coding sequence is TGTGCCAGCAGCCCCGAGTTAGCCAAAAACATTCAGTACTTC.

V is TRBV5-6 and J is TRBJ2-7; possibly TRBD1 or TRBD2 for D (5 bases each). The CDR3 extends over 16 amino acids. V lost 1 base, J lost 9 bases, and 23 bases lay in between. Germline V CDR1 and CDR2: SGHDT, YYEEEE. CDR3 amino acids: CASSLRIAGALRRQYF. The CDR3 nucleotides read TGTGCCAGCAGCTTGAGGATAGCCGGGGCCCTGCGGCGGCAGTACTTC. Together with reference TRBV5-6 and TRBJ2-7, the CDR3 gives the full variable domain: DAGVTQSPTHLIKTRGQQVTLRCSPKSGHDTVSWYQQALGQGPQFIFQYYEEEERQRGNFPDRFSGHQFPNYSSELNVNALLLGDSALYLCASSLRIAGALRRQYFGPGTRLTVT.

Remarks on this clonotype: This likely stems from a read error, as it lies one base from a far larger clone. Here the CDR3 DNA reads TGTGCCAGCAGCCTCGGACAGTCCTACGAGCAGTGCTTC. Protein: CASSLGQSYEQCF. This rearrangement joins TRBV7-8 to TRBJ2-7; D might be TRBD1 (6 bases). The CDR3 contains 13 residues. The germline V gene encodes CDR1 SGHVS and CDR2 FQNEAQ.

The chain carries TRBV7-6 and TRBJ2-3, with 7 bases matching TRBD1. This CDR3 contains 15 residues. V was clipped by 5 bases and J by 2 bases; unmatched bases: 7. Germline V gene data show CDR1 as SGHVS and CDR2 as FNYEAQ. CDR3 nucleotides: TGTGCCAGCAGCCCGACAGGGTCCTACACAGATACGCAGTATTTT. The encoded protein is CASSPTGSYTDTQYF. The whole variable domain, filled in from reference TRBV7-6 and TRBJ2-3, reads GAGVSQSPRYKVTKRGQDVALRCDPISGHVSLYWYRQALGQGPEFLTYFNYEAQQDKSGLPNDRFSAERPEGSISTLTIQRTEQRDSAMYRCASSPTGSYTDTQYFGPGTRLTVL.

In this sample, this clonotype turned up many times. The rearrangement joins TRBV7-8 to TRBJ2-7, with a weak D call TRBD2 (6 bases). CDR3 size: 14 residues. Trimming removed 4 bases at V and 3 bases at J, with 13 bases between. Germline-derived CDR1 and CDR2 are SGHVS and FQNEAQ. The CDR3, as DNA: TGTGCCAGCAGCTCTCGCCGGGAGTTCTACGAGCAGTACTTC. It yields the protein CASSSRREFYEQYF. Full variable domain (missing parts from reference TRBV7-8 and TRBJ2-7): GAGVSQSPRYKVAKRGQDVALRCDPISGHVSLFWYQQALGQGPEFLTYFQNEAQLDKSGLPSDRFFAERPEGSVSTLKIQRTQQEDSAVYLCASSSRREFYEQYFGPGTRLTVT.

Worth noting for this clonotype: With a much larger clone just one base away, this may be a read error. V is TRBV6-5 and J is TRBJ1-2; 11 bases are a match to TRBD1. Germline V gives CDR1 MNHEY, CDR2 SVGAGI. The CDR3 sequence is 15 residues long. The CDR3 coding sequence is TGTTCCAGCAGTTACTCAGGAGGACAGGGGGCGTCGGTTACCTTC. Translation gives CSSSYSGGQGASVTF.

This clonotype occurred many times. The rearrangement uses TRBV7-2 and TRBJ1-1, with no clear D. The V end was cut by 2 bases, the J end by 2 bases, with 15 bases between. Germline V gene data show CDR1 as SGHTA and CDR2 as FQGNSA. The CDR3 extends over 16 amino acids. The CDR3 sequence is CASSLMGGTTNTEAFF. DNA of the CDR3: TGTGCCAGCAGCTTAATGGGCGGTACAACCAACACTGAAGCTTTCTTT. The full variable domain, with the rest looked up from reference TRBV7-2 and TRBJ1-1, is GAGVSQSPSNKVTEKGKDVELRCDPISGHTALYWYRQSLGQGLEFLIYFQGNSAPDKSGLPSDRFSAERTGGSVSTLTIQRTQQEDSAVYLCASSLMGGTTNTEAFFGQGTRLTVV.

The V call is TRBV20-1, the J call TRBJ2-1; D gene unclear. The length of the CDR3 is 11 residues. V lost 3 bases and J lost 4, with 4 bases in between. CDR1 is DFQATT and CDR2 is SNEGSKA in the germline V gene (reference sequence). The CDR3 region has the DNA TGCAGTGCTAGTCATTACAATGAGCAGTTCTTC. Its translation is CSASHYNEQFF.

This clonotype is medium-sized by share. The chain links TRBV20-1 to TRBJ2-1, with 9 bases that match TRBD1. V lost 0 bases, J lost 9 bases, and 9 bases stayed unmatched. Germline V gene sequence: CDR1 DFQATT, CDR2 SNEGSKA (reference sequence). This CDR3 has 15 amino acids. The CDR3 sequence: CSARDLGQGIIEQFF. In DNA form, the CDR3 reads TGCAGTGCTAGAGATCTGGGACAGGGTATAATTGAGCAGTTCTTC.

This clonotype has at least ten counts. CDR3 nucleotides: TGTGCCAGCAGCTTAGGGGGCTCCTCCCTTGAGACCCAGTACTTC. This translates into CASSLGGSSLETQYF. The rearrangement uses TRBV7-3 and TRBJ2-5, with D tentatively TRBD1 (6 bases). The CDR3 has 15 residues. The germline gives CDR1 SGHTA, CDR2 FQGTGA. Trimming cost V 2 bases and J 5 bases, with 15 bases left between them. The variable domain in full, with the rest retrieved from reference TRBV7-3 and TRBJ2-5, is GAGVSQTPSNKVTEKGKYVELRCDPISGHTALYWYRQSLGQGPEFLIYFQGTGAADDSGLPNDRFFAVRPEGSVSTLKIQRTERGDSAVYLCASSLGGSSLETQYFGPGTRLLVL.

This clonotype was picked up a small number of times. The chain uses TRBV5-6 and TRBJ2-1, with a tentative D call TRBD2 (6 bases). CDR1 and CDR2 from the germline V gene are SGHDT and YYEEEE. The CDR3 sequence is 13 residues long. Trimming cost V 4 bases and J 3 bases, with 8 bases left between them. The CDR3 here is CASSVGLYNEQFF. As DNA, the CDR3 is TGTGCCAGCAGCGTGGGACTCTACAATGAGCAGTTCTTC.